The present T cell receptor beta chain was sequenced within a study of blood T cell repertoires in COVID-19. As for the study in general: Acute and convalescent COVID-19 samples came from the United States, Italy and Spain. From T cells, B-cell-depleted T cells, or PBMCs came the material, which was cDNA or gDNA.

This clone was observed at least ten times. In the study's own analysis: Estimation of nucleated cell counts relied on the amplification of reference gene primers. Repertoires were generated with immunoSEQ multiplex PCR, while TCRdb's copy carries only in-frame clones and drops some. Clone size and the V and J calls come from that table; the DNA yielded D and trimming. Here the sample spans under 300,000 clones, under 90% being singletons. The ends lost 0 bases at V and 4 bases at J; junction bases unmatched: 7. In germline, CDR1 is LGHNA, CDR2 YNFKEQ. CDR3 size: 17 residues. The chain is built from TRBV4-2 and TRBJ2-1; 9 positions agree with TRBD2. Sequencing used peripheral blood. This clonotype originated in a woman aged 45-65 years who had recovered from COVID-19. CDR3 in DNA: TGTGCCAGCAGCCAAGAGGGGGCGGGAGGGGTTTACAATGAGCAGTTCTTC. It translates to CASSQEGAGGVYNEQFF.